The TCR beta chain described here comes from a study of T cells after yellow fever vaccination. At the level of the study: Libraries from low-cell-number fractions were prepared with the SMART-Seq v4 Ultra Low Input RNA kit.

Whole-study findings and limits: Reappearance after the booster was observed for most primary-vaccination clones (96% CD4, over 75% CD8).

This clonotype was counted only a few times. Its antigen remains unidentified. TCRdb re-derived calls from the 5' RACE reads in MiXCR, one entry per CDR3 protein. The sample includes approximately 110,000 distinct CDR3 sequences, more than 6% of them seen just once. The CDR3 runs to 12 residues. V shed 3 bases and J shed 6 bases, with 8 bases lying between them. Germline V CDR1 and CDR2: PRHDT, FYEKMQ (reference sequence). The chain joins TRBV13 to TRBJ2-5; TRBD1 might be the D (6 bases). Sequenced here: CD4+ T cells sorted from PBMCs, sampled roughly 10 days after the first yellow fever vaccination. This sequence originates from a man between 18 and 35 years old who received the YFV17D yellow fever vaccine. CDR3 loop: CASSFQGKTQYF. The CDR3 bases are TGTGCCAGCAGCTTCCAGGGGAAGACCCAGTACTTC.